These 14 T cell receptor beta chains originate from one sample sequenced in a study of tumor-infiltrating lymphocytes in localized non-small cell lung cancer. Sequencing was performed with immunoSEQ multiplex PCR; in TCRdb, only in-frame clones are kept and a portion is missing. Here the sample spans about 12,000 clones, 65% to 85% being singletons. Sequencing was done on a sample of lung tumor tissue. The receptors derive from a human donor with non-small cell lung cancer.

The V call is TRBV7-6, the J call TRBJ2-7, with D possibly matching TRBD2 (5 bases). Germline CDR1 is SGHVS and CDR2 is FNYEAQ. The length of the CDR3 is 14 residues. Trimming cost V 7 bases and J 2 bases, with 15 bases left between them. CDR3 sequence reads: CASTLTQAAYEQYF. CDR3 DNA: TGTGCCAGCACACTGACACAAGCGGCCTACGAGCAGTACTTC. Full variable domain (remainder filled in from reference TRBV7-6 and TRBJ2-7): GAGVSQSPRYKVTKRGQDVALRCDPISGHVSLYWYRQALGQGPEFLTYFNYEAQQDKSGLPNDRFSAERPEGSISTLTIQRTEQRDSAMYRCASTLTQAAYEQYFGPGTRLTVT.

V is TRBV5-5 and J is TRBJ1-4, with TRBD1 as a possible D gene (6 bases). In germline, CDR1 is SGHKS, CDR2 YYEKEE (reference sequence). The CDR3 is 15 residues long. The V end was cut by 1 base, the J end by 11 bases, with 18 bases between. The CDR3 nucleotides read TGTGCCAGCAGCTTGTTCACTACGAGGGGGGAGAAACTGTTTTTT. Protein sequence: CASSLFTTRGEKLFF.

The chain recombines TRBV29-1 with TRBJ1-1; the match to TRBD1 covers 7 bases. This CDR3 contains 13 residues. V lost 6 bases to trimming and J lost 2 bases; unmatched junction nucleotides: 6. From germline, CDR1 is SQVTM and CDR2 ANQGSEA. CDR3 protein: CSVQQGSNTEAFF. The CDR3 DNA reads as TGCAGCGTACAACAGGGGTCCAACACTGAAGCTTTCTTT.

The V gene is TRBV5-5, the J gene TRBJ1-1; D is possibly TRBD1 (6 bases). Germline CDR1 reads SGHKS; CDR2 reads YYEKEE (reference sequence). This CDR3 contains 14 residues. Trimming took off 0 bases at V and 6 bases at J, with 12 bases between the two ends. The CDR3 spells CASSLAPGGAEAFF. Here the CDR3 DNA reads TGTGCCAGCAGCTTGGCCCCGGGGGGCGCTGAAGCTTTCTTT.

The table lists this clone with a few counts. V is TRBV12-5 and J is TRBJ2-3, with TRBD2 matching over 7 bases. The CDR3 has 13 amino acids. From germline, CDR1 is LGHNT and CDR2 FRNRAP. Trimming removed 4 bases from V and 8 bases from J; junction bases left unmatched: 6. CDR3 DNA sequence: TGTGCTAGTGGTTCTGATTGGGGGGGTACGCAGTATTTT. Its protein is CASGSDWGGTQYF.

The V and J genes are TRBV7-9 and TRBJ2-5, with a possible D match to TRBD2 (6 bases). This CDR3 region has 13 residues. The V end was cut by 0 bases, the J end by 4 bases, with 6 bases between. Germline V gene sequence: CDR1 SEHNR, CDR2 FQNEAQ (reference sequence). This CDR3 is CASSLAGGETQYF. In DNA form, the CDR3 reads TGTGCCAGCAGCTTAGCGGGGGGAGAGACCCAGTACTTC.

The rearrangement uses TRBV10-3 and TRBJ2-1; 7 positions agree with TRBD1. The CDR3 totals 16 residues. Germline V lookup: CDR1 ENHRY, CDR2 SYGVKD. Trimming at V came to 3 bases and at J to 3 bases, leaving 8 bases not matched to a gene. In nucleotides, the CDR3 is TGTGCCATCAGTGAAACAGGGGCCCCCCTCTACAATGAGCAGTTCTTC. It codes for CAISETGAPLYNEQFF.

This clone appeared a few times. The chain uses TRBV4-2 and TRBJ2-3; 7 nucleotides align to TRBD1. The CDR3 is made up of 15 amino acids. Germline V gene lookup returns CDR1 LGHNA and CDR2 YNFKEQ. V dropped 8 bases and J dropped 2; count of bases not matched to a gene: 10. The CDR3 DNA is TGTGCCAGCCTCCAACAGGGGCAACCCACAGATACGCAGTATTTT. Translation: CASLQQGQPTDTQYF.

This chain uses TRBV30 with TRBJ2-7; the D is unclear. The CDR3 is 12 amino acids. CDR1 and CDR2 from the germline V gene are GTSNPN and SVGIG (reference sequence). V shed 2 bases and J shed 3 bases, with 8 bases lying between them. CDR3 nucleotide sequence: TGTGCCTGGAGTTGGTCAGACTACGAGCAGTACTTC. Protein: CAWSWSDYEQYF.

The V gene is TRBV5-6, the J gene TRBJ2-7; D gene ambiguous. Trimming took 0 bases from V and 3 from J, leaving 16 bases between them. This CDR3 comprises 16 residues. Germline CDR1 SGHDT, CDR2 YYEEEE. The CDR3 is CASSLGFEASYYEQYF. The CDR3 nucleotides read TGTGCCAGCAGCTTGGGATTCGAAGCCTCTTACTACGAGCAGTACTTC.

The gene calls are TRBV27 and TRBJ2-1, with TRBD2 matching 12 bases. CDR1 and CDR2 (germline): MNHEY, SMNVEV (reference sequence). The CDR3 covers 16 residues. V trimming: 5 bases; J trimming: 5 bases; junction bases outside the gene matches: 7. In DNA, the CDR3 is TGTGCCAGCAGTCGCTGGACTAGCGGGGCTAACAATGAGCAGTTCTTC. Protein product: CASSRWTSGANNEQFF.

The V call is TRBV29-1, the J call TRBJ2-1; 8 bases align to TRBD1. V was pared by 5 bases and J by 3 bases, with 3 bases of the junction left unmatched. This CDR3 is built from 13 residues. Germline V gives CDR1 SQVTM, CDR2 ANQGSEA. The CDR3, as DNA: TGCAGCGTTTTAGGACAGGGCTACAATGAGCAGTTCTTC. Translated, it gives CSVLGQGYNEQFF.

The V call is TRBV29-1, the J call TRBJ2-7; D is possibly TRBD2 (7 bases). V was cut by 3 bases and J by 6 bases, with 18 bases left in between. This CDR3 region has 14 residues. Germline V gene lookup returns CDR1 SQVTM and CDR2 ANQGSEA. The CDR3 sequence is CSVEAGADYFEQYF. CDR3 coding DNA: TGCAGCGTTGAGGCGGGGGCCGATTACTTCGAGCAGTACTTC.

The CDR3 DNA is TGCGCCAGCAGCTTGAGACAGCCCAATAAAGAGACCCAGTACTTC. It yields the protein CASSLRQPNKETQYF. The J gene is TRBJ2-5, the V gene TRBV5-1, with D possibly being TRBD1 (5 bases). Germline V gene sequence: CDR1 SGHRS, CDR2 YFSETQ. Trimming pared 1 base from V and 3 bases from J, leaving 13 bases between. The CDR3 consists of 15 residues.